Included here is one T cell receptor (beta chain) sequence, with context. These data are taken from a study of blood T cell repertoires in COVID-19. This table comes from immunoSEQ multiplex PCR, and its TCRdb copy is limited to in-frame clones, with some not included. The repertoire holds some 87,000 clones, with 78% as singletons. Germline V gene lookup returns CDR1 MDHEN and CDR2 SYDVKM. V was pared by 4 bases and J by 0 bases, with 6 bases between. This CDR3 comprises 13 residues. Sequenced input: peripheral blood. This clonotype originated in a human donor in a cohort sampled during active COVID-19. The chain combines TRBV28 with TRBJ1-1; TRBD1 might be the D (5 bases). The CDR3 DNA is TGTGCCAGCAGTTGGGGGGTGAACACTGAAGCTTTCTTT. Protein: CASSWGVNTEAFF.